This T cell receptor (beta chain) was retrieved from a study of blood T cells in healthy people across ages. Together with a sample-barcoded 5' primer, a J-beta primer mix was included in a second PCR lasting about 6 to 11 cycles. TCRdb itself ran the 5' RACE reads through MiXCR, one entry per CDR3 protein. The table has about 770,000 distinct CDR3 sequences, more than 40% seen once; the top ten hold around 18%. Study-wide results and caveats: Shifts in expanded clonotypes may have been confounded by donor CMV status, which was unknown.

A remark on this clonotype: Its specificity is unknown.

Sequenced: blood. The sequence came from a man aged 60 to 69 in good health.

Written as DNA, the CDR3 is TGCAGTGCTGGGGACAACTACAATGAGCAGTTCTTC. Residues: CSAGDNYNEQFF. This chain joins TRBV20-1 and TRBJ2-1; D perhaps matches TRBD1 (6 bases). V gave up 5 bases and J gave up 3 bases, with 8 bases separating them. Germline V gene lookup returns CDR1 DFQATT and CDR2 SNEGSKA (reference sequence). The CDR3 runs 12 residues.